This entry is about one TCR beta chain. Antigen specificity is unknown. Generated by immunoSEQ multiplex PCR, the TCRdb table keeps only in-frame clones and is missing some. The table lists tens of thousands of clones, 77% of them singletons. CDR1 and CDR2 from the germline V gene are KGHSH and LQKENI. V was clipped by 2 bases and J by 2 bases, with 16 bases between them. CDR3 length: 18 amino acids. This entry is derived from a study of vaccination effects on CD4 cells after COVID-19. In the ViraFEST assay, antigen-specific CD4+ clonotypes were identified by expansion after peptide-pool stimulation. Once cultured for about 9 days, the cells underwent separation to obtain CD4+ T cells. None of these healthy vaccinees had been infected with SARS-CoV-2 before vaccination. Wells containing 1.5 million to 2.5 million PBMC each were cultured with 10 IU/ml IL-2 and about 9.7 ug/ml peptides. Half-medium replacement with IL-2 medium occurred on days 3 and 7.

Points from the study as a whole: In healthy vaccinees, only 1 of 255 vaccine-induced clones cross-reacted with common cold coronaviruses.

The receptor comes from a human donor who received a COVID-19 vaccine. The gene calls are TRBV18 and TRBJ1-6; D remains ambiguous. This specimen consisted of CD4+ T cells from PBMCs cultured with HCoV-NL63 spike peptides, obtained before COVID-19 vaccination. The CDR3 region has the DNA TGTGCCAGCTCACCATCGGCGATGAGAGGGACCTATAATTCACCCCTCCACTTT. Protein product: CASSPSAMRGTYNSPLHF.